One and the same sample provided the 13 T cell receptor beta chains below, sequenced in a study of OX40 agonist ivuxolimab in advanced cancers. TCRdb's table, derived via immunoSEQ multiplex PCR, lists solely in-frame clones and lacks some. This table holds some 50,000 clones, 70% to 85% found once. The source was CD4+ or CD8+ T cells sorted from blood, collected in a trial of the OX40 agonist ivuxolimab. The receptor set was obtained from an adult with an advanced solid tumor such as melanoma, head and neck, liver or kidney cancer.

The rearrangement uses TRBV7-5 and TRBJ1-3; TRBD1 is the table's D call and was not checked against the DNA. TRBV7-5 is deemed a pseudogene. This CDR3 contains 15 residues. CDR3 loop: CASSLRDSEGNTIYF. The CDR3 nucleotides are TGTGCCAGCAGCTTACGGGACAGCGAAGGAAACACCATATATTTT.

The chain has TRBV15 and TRBJ2-7; TRBD1 or TRBD2 may be the D gene (6 bases each). The CDR3 is 15 residues long. V was shortened by 5 bases and J by 1 base, with 15 bases between the two germline ends. CDR1 is LNHNV and CDR2 is YYDKDF in the germline V gene (reference sequence). The DNA for the CDR3 is TGTGCCACCAGCGGAGGGGGGCCTGGGTCCTACGAGCAGTACTTC. Translating it yields CATSGGGPGSYEQYF.

This clone was picked up one time. This chain joins TRBV7-2 and TRBJ1-1, with 7 bases lining up with TRBD1. CDR1 and CDR2 (germline): SGHTA, FQGNSA. The CDR3 runs 14 residues. V lost 1 base, J lost 1 base, and 0 bases stayed unmatched. The CDR3 nucleotides read TGTGCCAGCAGCTTAGGGGACAGGAACACTGAAGCTTTCTTT. Translated, it gives CASSLGDRNTEAFF.

This clone was counted only a few times. The rearrangement links TRBV5-6 to TRBJ1-2; D unclear. The CDR3 covers 14 residues. In germline, CDR1 is SGHDT, CDR2 YYEEEE. Trimming removed 0 bases from V and 0 bases from J, with 6 bases in between. The CDR3, as DNA: TGTGCCAGCAGCTTGGACGGGGCTAACTATGGCTACACCTTC. Translating gives CASSLDGANYGYTF.

The chain links TRBV5-6 to TRBJ1-1; D possibly corresponds to TRBD1 (6 bases). This CDR3 region has 12 residues. Per the germline V gene, CDR1 is SGHDT and CDR2 is YYEEEE. The V end lost 0 bases, the J end lost 7 bases, and 7 bases lay between the germline ends. The chain's CDR3 is CASSLGQVEAFF. For the CDR3, the DNA is TGTGCCAGCAGCTTGGGACAGGTTGAAGCTTTCTTT. Filled out from reference TRBV5-6 and TRBJ1-1, the complete variable domain reads DAGVTQSPTHLIKTRGQQVTLRCSPKSGHDTVSWYQQALGQGPQFIFQYYEEEERQRGNFPDRFSGHQFPNYSSELNVNALLLGDSALYLCASSLGQVEAFFGQGTRLTVV.

This clone has a single count. The rearrangement uses TRBV9 and TRBJ2-7; D remains ambiguous. CDR1 SGDLS and CDR2 YYNGEE come from the germline V gene. Deletions cut 1 base from V and 2 bases from J, with 16 bases between. The CDR3 runs 16 residues. The CDR3 reads CASSVSPRTATYEQYF. As DNA, the CDR3 is TGTGCCAGCAGCGTATCCCCCAGGACGGCCACCTACGAGCAGTACTTC. The whole variable domain, filled in from reference TRBV9 and TRBJ2-7, reads DSGVTQTPKHLITATGQRVTLRCSPRSGDLSVYWYQQSLDQGLQFLIQYYNGEERAKGNILERFSAQQFPDLHSELNLSSLELGDSALYFCASSVSPRTATYEQYFGPGTRLTVT.

The chain joins TRBV7-2 to TRBJ2-7; no reliable D call. The CDR3 runs 12 residues. Deletions cut 1 base from V and 2 bases from J, with 3 bases between. Germline V gene sequence: CDR1 SGHTA, CDR2 FQGNSA. The CDR3 nucleotides are TGTGCCAGCAGCTTAGAGGCCTACGAGCAGTACTTC. It encodes CASSLEAYEQYF. The whole variable domain, remainder taken from reference TRBV7-2 and TRBJ2-7, is GAGVSQSPSNKVTEKGKDVELRCDPISGHTALYWYRQSLGQGLEFLIYFQGNSAPDKSGLPSDRFSAERTGGSVSTLTIQRTQQEDSAVYLCASSLEAYEQYFGPGTRLTVT.

V usage is TRBV25-1 and J usage is TRBJ2-3; D gene unclear. The CDR3 loop spans 13 amino acids. Germline V gene lookup returns CDR1 MGHDK and CDR2 SYGVNS. Deletions cut 5 bases from V and 4 bases from J, with 10 bases between. The CDR3 loop is CASSSPGADTQYF. The CDR3, as DNA: TGTGCCAGCAGTTCACCGGGTGCAGATACGCAGTATTTT.

This chain connects TRBV6-5 to TRBJ2-2; a weak D match, TRBD2 (5 bases). The CDR3 has 12 residues. The V end lost 6 bases, the J end lost 7 bases, and 9 bases lay between the germline ends. From germline, CDR1 is MNHEY and CDR2 SVGAGI. CDR3 sequence reads: CASRASLGELFF. The CDR3 bases are TGTGCCAGCAGAGCTAGCCTCGGGGAGCTGTTTTTT.

The V gene is TRBV6-5, the J gene TRBJ2-2; 8 bases fit TRBD2. Germline trimming cut 10 bases from V and 6 bases from J; bases unmatched to any gene: 1. This CDR3 region has 11 residues. Germline V gene sequence: CDR1 MNHEY, CDR2 SVGAGI. The CDR3 here is CATGGAGELFF. The DNA of the CDR3 is TGTGCCACCGGGGGGGCCGGGGAGCTGTTTTTT.

The CDR3 here is CASSQQLESGTDTQYF. DNA for the CDR3: TGCGCCAGCAGTCAGCAACTAGAGTCGGGCACAGATACGCAGTATTTT. This chain uses TRBV4-3 with TRBJ2-3, with TRBD2 as a possible D gene (5 bases). Germline V gene data show CDR1 as LGHNA and CDR2 as YSLEER. Trimming removed 6 bases at V and 1 base at J, with 17 bases between. The CDR3 sequence is 16 residues long.

The chain carries TRBV6-4 and TRBJ1-6; D might be TRBD1 (5 bases). The length of the CDR3 is 13 residues. Trimming left V 3 bases short and J 10 bases short, with 10 bases between. Germline values: CDR1 MRHNA, CDR2 SNTAGT. CDR3 sequence: CASSEGVGSPLHF. For the CDR3, the DNA is TGTGCCAGCAGTGAGGGGGTGGGGTCACCCCTCCACTTT.

The rearrangement joins TRBV6-1 to TRBJ1-6; D is unresolved. Trimming cost V 5 bases and J 2 bases, with 7 bases left between them. The CDR3 has 14 residues. Germline V CDR1 and CDR2: MNHNS, SASEGT. The CDR3: CASSSGPYNSPLHF. The CDR3 nucleotides are TGTGCCAGCAGTTCCGGGCCCTATAATTCACCCCTCCACTTT.